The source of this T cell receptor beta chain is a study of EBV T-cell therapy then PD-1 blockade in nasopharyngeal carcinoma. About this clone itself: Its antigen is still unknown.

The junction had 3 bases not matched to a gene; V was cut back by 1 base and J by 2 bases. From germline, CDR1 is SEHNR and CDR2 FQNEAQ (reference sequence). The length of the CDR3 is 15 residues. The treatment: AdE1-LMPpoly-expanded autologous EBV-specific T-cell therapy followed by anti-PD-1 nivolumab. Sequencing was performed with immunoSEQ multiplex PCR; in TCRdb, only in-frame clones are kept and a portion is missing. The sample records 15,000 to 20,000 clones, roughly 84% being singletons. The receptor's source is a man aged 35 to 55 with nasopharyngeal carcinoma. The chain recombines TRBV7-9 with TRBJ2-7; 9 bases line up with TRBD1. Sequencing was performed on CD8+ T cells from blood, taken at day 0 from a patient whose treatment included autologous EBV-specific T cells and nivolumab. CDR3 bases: TGTGCCAGCAGCTTAGAAGGACAGGGGCCCTACGAGCAGTACTTC. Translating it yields CASSLEGQGPYEQYF. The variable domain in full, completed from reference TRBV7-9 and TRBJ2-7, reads DTGVSQNPRHKITKRGQNVTFRCDPISEHNRLYWYRQTLGQGPEFLTYFQNEAQLEKSRLLSDRFSAERPKGSFSTLEIQRTEQGDSAMYLCASSLEGQGPYEQYFGPGTRLTVT.